In this sample, the clone carrying this TCR beta chain turned up a few times. The data were obtained in a study of blood T cells in healthy people across ages. V was pared by 2 bases and J by 3 bases, with 14 bases between. CDR1 is DFQATT, CDR2 SNEGSKA, per germline (reference sequence). CDR3 length equals 14 residues. Next came a second PCR, run for about 7 to 12 cycles, which used a sample-barcoded 5' primer along with a J-beta primer mix. TCRdb ran MiXCR on the 5' RACE reads and lists one entry per CDR3 protein. The sample carries approximately 1.5 million distinct CDR3 sequences, roughly 32% recorded once.

The material sequenced was blood. This sequence joins TRBV20-1 and TRBJ2-7, with a tentative D call TRBD2 (5 bases). The sequence came from a woman aged 25 to 39 in good health. The CDR3 DNA follows: TGCAGTGCTAGACGCCCTGGGAGCTTCTACGAGCAGTACTTC. It translates to CSARRPGSFYEQYF.